The sequence of this TCR beta chain was determined in a study of cytomegalovirus exposure and HLA in healthy donors. The CDR3 loop spans 14 amino acids. Germline CDR1 and CDR2: SQVTM and ANQGSEA. V lost 2 bases and J lost 5, with 15 bases in between. The primer mix had 60 Vbeta and 13 Jbeta primers. Generated by immunoSEQ multiplex PCR, the TCRdb table keeps only in-frame clones and is missing some. The profile shows more than 100,000 clones, about three quarters of them singletons. V and J are TRBV29-1 and TRBJ1-1, with TRBD1 as a possible D gene (6 bases). This clonotype was obtained from a woman younger than 30 in good health and CMV-seronegative. Source material: PBMCs. The CDR3 region is CSVETSGVWTEAFF. The CDR3 DNA is TGCAGCGTTGAAACCTCAGGGGTTTGGACTGAAGCTTTCTTT.